This T cell receptor beta chain was identified in a study of CD8 T cells in ankylosing spondylitis. The V gene's germline CDR1 is LGHNA and CDR2 YSLEER. The ends were cut back, 3 bases at V and 4 bases at J, with 7 bases in the middle. The CDR3 has 13 residues. Each TCR beta library was made by quantitative 5'-RACE that incorporated molecular barcodes. TCRdb used MiXCR to reprocess the 5' RACE reads, holding one entry per CDR3 protein. Of about 18,000 distinct CDR3 sequences in the sample, around 8% were seen once. Study-wide results and caveats: Made up of about eight highly homologous variants, a TCR beta motif appeared characteristic of ankylosing spondylitis blood. In synovial fluid and blood from reactive arthritis, some motif variants were previously reported.

Comment on this clonotype: Antigen unknown.

The sequencing input was blood. The rearrangement links TRBV4-3 to TRBJ1-5, with D unclear. The TCR comes from a male donor with ankylosing spondylitis or in good health (not recorded which). CDR3 nucleotide sequence: TGCGCCAGCAGCCAGGCCGGTAATCAGCCCCAGCATTTT. Protein: CASSQAGNQPQHF.